A selection of T cell receptor beta chains follows, all from one sample in a study of T cell responses to AZD1222 COVID-19 vaccine. Here immunoSEQ multiplex PCR was the method, and the copy in TCRdb shows in-frame clones only, minus some. The repertoire holds some 190,000 clones, with around 90% as singletons. Sequences were derived from peripheral blood, sampled 28 days after the second AZD1222 dose. The receptors derive from an adult who received the AZD1222 COVID-19 vaccine. CDR3s include the opening cysteine and the closing phenylalanine or tryptophan. D genes are given only for firm matches. Only some rows state a clone size, as once, few, many or a class for expanded clones.

TRBJ2-3 . TRBV11-2 . 13 CASSLDMTDTQYF TGTGCCAGCAGCTTAGATATGACAGATACGCAGTATTTT
TRBJ1-5 . TRBV18 . 14 CASSPEGSRQPQHF TGTGCCAGCTCACCAGAGGGTAGCAGGCAGCCCCAGCATTTT
TRBJ2-4 . TRBV4-3 TRBD2 19 CASSRRALAGGGAGNIQYF TGCGCCAGCAGCCGCCGGGCACTAGCGGGGGGCGGGGCCGGAAACATTCAGTACTTC
TRBJ1-5 . TRBV19 . 16 CASGSYTTGGYQPQHF TGTGCCAGTGGCTCATATACTACCGGGGGTTATCAGCCCCAGCATTTT
TRBJ2-7 . TRBV5-6 TRBD2 14 CASSLDASGYEQYF TGTGCCAGCAGCTTGGACGCTAGCGGGTACGAGCAGTACTTC
TRBJ1-6 . TRBV28 . 15 CASSLPGLYNSPLHF TGTGCCAGCAGTCTCCCGGGTCTTTATAATTCACCCCTCCACTTT
TRBJ2-1 few TRBV4-1 TRBD2 17 CASSFRTSPLSYNEQFF TGCGCCAGCAGCTTCAGGACTAGTCCCCTCTCCTACAATGAGCAGTTCTTC
TRBJ2-7 . TRBV9 TRBD1 14 CASSATTGLGEQYF TGTGCCAGCAGCGCGACGACAGGGCTAGGAGAGCAGTACTTC
TRBJ2-7 . TRBV11-2 . 13 CASSSIGRTEQYF TGTGCCAGCAGCTCCATTGGGAGAACCGAGCAGTACTTC
TRBJ1-3 . TRBV4-2 . 16 CASSQDQGPSGNTIYF TGTGCCAGCAGCCAAGATCAGGGCCCCTCTGGAAACACCATATATTTT
TRBJ2-3 . TRBV3-1/TRBV3-2 TRBD2 15 CASSQVTSATDTQYF TGTGCCAGCAGCCAAGTAACTAGCGCCACAGATACGCAGTATTTT
TRBJ2-7 . TRBV5-8 TRBD1 14 CASSLAAGGYEQYF TGTGCCAGCAGCTTGGCCGCAGGGGGCTACGAGCAGTACTTC
TRBJ1-6 . TRBV28 TRBD1 14 CASSGQGARSPLHF TGTGCCAGCAGTGGACAGGGGGCACGGTCACCCCTCCACTTT
TRBJ1-1 . TRBV7-6 . 14 CASSLESRQGGAFF TGTGCCAGCAGCTTAGAGTCTCGGCAGGGTGGAGCTTTCTTT
TRBJ1-2 . TRBV18 TRBD1 15 CASSPIGTGSSGYTF TGTGCCAGCTCACCAATCGGGACAGGGTCTTCAGGCTACACCTTC
TRBJ1-1 once TRBV6-5 TRBD1 14 CASSSGQGATEAFF TGTGCCAGCAGTTCGGGACAGGGGGCCACTGAAGCTTTCTTT
TRBJ1-6 . TRBV5-6 . 14 CASSLNRANSPLHF TGTGCCAGCAGCCTAAACAGGGCCAATTCACCCCTCCACTTT
TRBJ2-7 . TRBV7-9 . 14 CASSFLDASYEQYF TGTGCCAGCAGCTTCTTGGACGCATCTTACGAGCAGTACTTC
TRBJ2-2 . TRBV21-1 . 16 CASSKRTSGRAGELFF TGTGCCAGCAGCAAAAGAACTAGCGGGAGAGCCGGGGAGCTGTTTTTT
TRBJ2-5 . TRBV2 TRBD2 15 CASRTGLVIGETQYF TGTGCCAGCAGAACGGGACTAGTAATTGGAGAGACCCAGTACTTC
TRBJ2-3 . TRBV9 . 14 CASSVYVAPDTQYF TGTGCCAGCAGCGTCTATGTAGCCCCAGATACGCAGTATTTT
TRBJ2-3 . TRBV28 . 16 CASSLAGTGKTDTQYF TGTGCCAGCAGTTTAGCCGGGACTGGTAAAACAGATACGCAGTATTTT
TRBJ1-2 . TRBV19 TRBD1 14 CASSIRDRVYGYTF TGTGCCAGTAGTATCCGGGACAGAGTCTATGGCTACACCTTC
TRBJ1-6 . TRBV2 TRBD1 16 CASSDIGGPDNSPLHF TGTGCCAGCAGTGATATAGGGGGCCCTGACAATTCACCCCTCCACTTT
TRBJ2-5 . TRBV6-6 TRBD1 13 CASSFVQGETQYF TGTGCCAGCAGTTTTGTACAGGGGGAGACCCAGTACTTC
TRBJ1-1 . TRBV2 . 13 CASSSTGNTEAFF TGTGCCAGCAGTTCTACAGGGAACACTGAAGCTTTCTTT
TRBJ1-2 . TRBV5-1 . 13 CASSHPQAYGYTF TGCGCCAGCAGTCATCCACAGGCATATGGCTACACCTTC
TRBJ2-7 . TRBV10-3 . 15 CAISARWTEPYEQYF TGTGCCATCAGTGCCCGGTGGACGGAACCCTACGAGCAGTACTTC
TRBJ1-1 . TRBV19 TRBD1 15 CASSIQGAVNTEAFF TGTGCCAGTAGTATTCAGGGGGCCGTGAACACTGAAGCTTTCTTT
TRBJ1-2 . TRBV6-1 . 13 CASSEVRGYGYTF TGTGCCAGCAGTGAAGTAAGGGGCTATGGCTACACCTTC
TRBJ1-4 once TRBV13 . 13 CASRKFGGEKLFF TGTGCCAGCAGGAAGTTTGGCGGTGAAAAACTGTTTTTT
TRBJ1-3 once TRBV6-5 . 15 CASSYSRGGGNTIYF TGTGCCAGCAGTTACTCGCGTGGGGGTGGAAACACCATATATTTT
TRBJ1-6 . TRBV7-9 TRBD1 14 CASSKQGLDSPLHF TGTGCCAGCAGCAAACAGGGGCTGGATTCACCCCTCCACTTT
TRBJ1-4 . TRBV27 . 13 CASSFGRYEKLFF TGTGCCAGCAGTTTTGGTCGTTATGAAAAACTGTTTTTT
TRBJ1-3 . TRBV21-1 . 18 CASSLGRTSNPAGNTIYF TGTGCCAGCAGCTTAGGACGGACCTCTAATCCGGCGGGAAACACCATATATTTT
TRBJ1-2 . TRBV9 . 15 CASSVGMDINYGYTF TGTGCCAGCAGCGTAGGGATGGATATTAATTATGGCTACACCTTC
TRBJ1-1 . TRBV28 . 13 CASIAGGLKGAFF TGTGCCAGCATTGCGGGGGGTCTCAAAGGAGCTTTCTTT
TRBJ2-3 . TRBV6-4 . 17 CASSDRGLCPSTDTQYF TGTGCCAGCAGTGACAGGGGTCTTTGTCCTAGCACAGATACGCAGTATTTT
TRBJ2-7 . TRBV27 TRBD1 17 CASSFKGGPGPSYEQYF TGTGCCAGCAGTTTCAAAGGGGGCCCCGGCCCCTCCTACGAGCAGTACTTC
TRBJ2-1 . TRBV27 TRBD2 15 CASSEAGGTYNEQFF TGTGCCAGCAGTGAAGCGGGGGGGACCTACAATGAGCAGTTCTTC
TRBJ2-2 . TRBV15 TRBD1 16 CATQDRGGSNTGELFF TGTGCCACCCAGGACAGGGGGGGCTCGAACACCGGGGAGCTGTTTTTT
TRBJ1-1 . TRBV24-1 TRBD1 14 CATSDLQGGTEAFF TGTGCCACCAGTGATTTGCAGGGGGGCACTGAAGCTTTCTTT
TRBJ1-2 . TRBV3-1/TRBV3-2 . 13 CASSQGQSYGYTF TGTGCCAGCAGCCAAGGACAGTCTTATGGCTACACCTTC
TRBJ1-4 few TRBV6-5 . 15 CASSYSGVDNEKLFF TGTGCCAGCAGTTACTCTGGGGTGGATAATGAAAAACTGTTTTTT
TRBJ1-5 . TRBV7-8 . 14 CASSLAGTYQPQHF TGTGCCAGCAGCTTAGCCGGGACTTATCAGCCCCAGCATTTT
TRBJ2-1 few TRBV7-6 TRBD2 16 CASSQRSGGFSNEQFF TGTGCCAGCAGCCAACGTAGCGGGGGGTTTTCGAATGAGCAGTTCTTC
TRBJ2-2 . TRBV4-1 TRBD1 17 CASSQRTGTENTGELFF TGCGCCAGCAGCCAGAGGACCGGGACAGAGAACACCGGGGAGCTGTTTTTT
TRBJ2-7 once TRBV10-3 . 13 CAISDSGAYEQYF TGTGCCATCAGTGACTCGGGAGCCTACGAGCAGTACTTC
TRBJ1-4 . TRBV6-5 . 14 CASSQRATNEKLFF TGTGCCAGCAGTCAGAGAGCAACTAATGAAAAACTGTTTTTT
TRBJ2-1 . TRBV5-1 . 16 CASSLVTTGYYNEQFF TGCGCCAGCAGCTTGGTTACTACAGGGTACTACAATGAGCAGTTCTTC
TRBJ1-1 once TRBV28 . 12 CASSLERTEAFF TGTGCCAGCAGTTTAGAGAGGACTGAAGCTTTCTTT
TRBJ1-1 . TRBV10-3 . 14 CAISEGIMNTEAFF TGTGCCATCAGTGAGGGGATAATGAACACTGAAGCTTTCTTT
TRBJ2-3 . TRBV6-5 . 14 CASSYSSGTDTQYF TGTGCCAGCAGTTACTCGAGCGGCACAGATACGCAGTATTTT
TRBJ2-5 . TRBV18 . 15 CASSNSGAAGETQYF TGTGCCAGCTCAAACTCAGGGGCCGCGGGGGAGACCCAGTACTTC